The entry that follows covers one T cell receptor (beta chain) sequence. Profiled with immunoSEQ multiplex PCR; TCRdb holds only in-frame clones, not every one. This sample has about 180,000 clones, with more than 80% found just once. Germline CDR1 SGHAT, CDR2 FQNNGV. J was trimmed by 6 bases and V by 3 bases; bases with no gene match: 4. This CDR3 region has 13 residues. The sample comes from a study of blood T cell repertoires in COVID-19. About the research overall: T cells, B-cell-depleted T cells, or PBMCs supplied cDNA or gDNA.

Study members were between roughly 18 and 100 years old and lived in 20 to 30 US regions. The gene calls are TRBV11-2 and TRBJ1-2, with 7 bases that match TRBD1. The TCR originated in a man aged 35 to 55 who had recovered from COVID-19. Sequenced material: PBMCs or T cells enriched from blood (not recorded which). The CDR3 bases are TGTGCCAGCAGCTTCGAACAGGGGAATGGCTACACCTTC. Translated, it gives CASSFEQGNGYTF. Using reference TRBV11-2 and TRBJ1-2 for the parts outside the CDR3, the full variable domain is EAGVAQSPRYKIIEKRQSVAFWCNPISGHATLYWYQQILGQGPKLLIQFQNNGVVDDSQLPKDRFSAERLKGVDSTLKIQPAKLEDSAVYLCASSFEQGNGYTFGSGTRLTVV.